A selection of T cell receptor beta chains follows, all from one sample in a study of blood T cell repertoires in COVID-19. Assay used: immunoSEQ multiplex PCR; TCRdb lists only in-frame clones, some missing. The sample consists of approximately 300,000 clones, roughly nine tenths of them appearing once. Material: PBMCs or T cells enriched from blood (not recorded which). Every receptor here comes from a woman aged 25 to 39 who had recovered from COVID-19. Both conserved end residues are part of each CDR3. A D gene is named only where the DNA matches it firmly. Clone sizes are given selectively: once, few, many, or a class where the clone is expanded.

>.|TRBD2|18|TRBV18|TRBJ2-5
TGTGCCAGCTCACTTCGGCAGGGTCCCCCCGGCGGGAGAGAGACCCAGTACTTC
CASSLRQGPPGGRETQYF
>.|.|14|TRBV27|TRBJ1-5
TGTGCCAGCTCCCCTTGGGGGCGCAATCAGCCCCAGCATTTT
CASSPWGRNQPQHF
>.|TRBD1|13|TRBV5-1|TRBJ2-7
TGCGCCAGCAGCTACCGACAGGGCTACGAGCAGTACTTC
CASSYRQGYEQYF
>.|.|19|TRBV27|TRBJ1-3
TGTGCCAGCAGTTCCCAACCGGAGGGGAGAGGGGCCTCTGGAAACACCATATATTTT
CASSSQPEGRGASGNTIYF
>.|TRBD2|20|TRBV7-2|TRBJ2-1
TGTGCCAGCAGCTTAGCCCCCGCTAGCGGAGTGATTCGCTCCTACAATGAGCAGTTCTTC
CASSLAPASGVIRSYNEQFF
>.|TRBD1|14|TRBV19|TRBJ2-7
TGTGCCAGTAGTTCGACAGGGACGACCTACGAGCAGTACTTC
CASSSTGTTYEQYF
>many|.|15|TRBV19|TRBJ2-1
TGTGCCAGTAGTATGGGTTTGGAGGGCTACAATGAGCAGTTCTTC
CASSMGLEGYNEQFF
>once|.|13|TRBV5-1|TRBJ2-2
TGCGCCAGCAGCTCCGATGCGGTGCGGGAGCTGTTTTTT
CASSSDAVRELFF
>.|.|15|TRBV7-9|TRBJ2-1
TGTGCCAGCAGCTTAAGGCGGGTAAATTACAATGAGCAGTTCTTC
CASSLRRVNYNEQFF
>.|.|14|TRBV3-1/TRBV3-2|TRBJ2-2
TGTGCCAGCAGTCACAGAGGGGGGGCCGGGGAGCTGTTTTTT
CASSHRGGAGELFF
>once|.|14|TRBV19|TRBJ1-5
TGTGCCAGTAGTACTGACAGCTACAATCAGCCCCAGCATTTT
CASSTDSYNQPQHF
>.|.|12|TRBV9|TRBJ1-1
TGTGCCAGCAGCCCATCAGGCCCGACGGCTTTCTTT
CASSPSGPTAFF
>.|TRBD2|18|TRBV18|TRBJ2-1
TGTGCCAGCTCGCCTAGAAGTCTAGCGGGAGTGGGGTACAATGAGCAGTTCTTC
CASSPRSLAGVGYNEQFF
>.|.|13|TRBV11-2|TRBJ1-1
TGTGCCAGCAGCTTGGGAGAGAACACTGAAGCTTTCTTT
CASSLGENTEAFF
>few|.|16|TRBV28|TRBJ2-1
TGTGCCAGCAGAGGGGGTAGGGCTAGCGGAGAGAATGAGCAGTTCTTC
CASRGGRASGENEQFF
>.|.|13|TRBV6-2/TRBV6-3|TRBJ1-5
TGTGCCAGCAGTTATTGGGGGGGTCAGCCCCAGCATTTT
CASSYWGGQPQHF
>.|TRBD2|14|TRBV10-3|TRBJ2-1
TGTGCCATCAGTGATCCTAGCGGGAGCAATGAGCAGTTCTTC
CAISDPSGSNEQFF
>.|TRBD2|18|TRBV4-1|TRBJ2-3
TGCGCCAGCAGCCAAGTCCCCCTAGCGGGAGTAAGCACAGATACGCAGTATTTT
CASSQVPLAGVSTDTQYF
>.|.|13|TRBV6-5|TRBJ1-1
TGTGCCAGCAGTTACCAGAGCGACACTGAAGCTTTCTTT
CASSYQSDTEAFF
>.|.|12|TRBV2|TRBJ1-4
TGTGCCGGCACGAGGGTCAGGGAAAAACTGTTTTTT
CAGTRVREKLFF
>.|.|16|TRBV30|TRBJ2-7
TGTGCCTGGAGTTCCTTCGGGACTTTGAGCTCCTACGAGCAGTACTTC
CAWSSFGTLSSYEQYF
>.|TRBD1|15|TRBV5-6|TRBJ1-4
TGTGCCAGCAGCTCCTTGACAGGGAATGGAGAAAAACTGTTTTTT
CASSSLTGNGEKLFF
>.|TRBD1|14|TRBV14|TRBJ1-1
TGTGCCAGCAGCCGAGGGACAGGGGGCACTGAAGCTTTCTTT
CASSRGTGGTEAFF
>.|.|14|TRBV5-4|TRBJ2-3
TGTGCCAGCAGCTTGACGGGAGCGACAGATACGCAGTATTTT
CASSLTGATDTQYF
>.|TRBD2|14|TRBV30|TRBJ2-2
TGTGCCTGGAGTGTCTGGGGGAGGGGCGGGGAGCTGTTTTTT
CAWSVWGRGGELFF
>.|.|17|TRBV28|TRBJ1-6
TGTGCCAGCAGTTTGGCCAGGTACCAAATTTGTAATTCACCCCTCCACTTT
CASSLARYQICNSPLHF
>.|.|11|TRBV5-1|TRBJ1-1
TGCGCCAGCAGCGAGGGAGCTGAAGCTTTCTTT
CASSEGAEAFF
>.|.|12|TRBV9|TRBJ2-3
TGTGCCAGCAGCGGGCTCACAGATACGCAGTATTTT
CASSGLTDTQYF
>.|.|13|TRBV7-9|TRBJ1-1
TGTGCCAGCCGAAAGGGGGTGAACACTGAAGCTTTCTTT
CASRKGVNTEAFF
>.|.|13|TRBV29-1|TRBJ2-6
TGCAGCTATCGGAGCTCTGGGGCCAACGTCCTGACTTTC
CSYRSSGANVLTF